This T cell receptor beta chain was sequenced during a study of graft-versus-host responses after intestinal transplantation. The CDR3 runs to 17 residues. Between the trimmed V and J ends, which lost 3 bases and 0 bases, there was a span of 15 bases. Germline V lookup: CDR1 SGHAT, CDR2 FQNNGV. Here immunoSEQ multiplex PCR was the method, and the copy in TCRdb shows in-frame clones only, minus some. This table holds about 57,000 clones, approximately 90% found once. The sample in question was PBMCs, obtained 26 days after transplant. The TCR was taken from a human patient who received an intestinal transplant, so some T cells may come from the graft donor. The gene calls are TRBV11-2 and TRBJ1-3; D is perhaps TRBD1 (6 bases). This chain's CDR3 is CASSFAAGDYSGNTIYF. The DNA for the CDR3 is TGTGCCAGCAGCTTTGCCGCAGGGGACTACTCTGGAAACACCATATATTTT. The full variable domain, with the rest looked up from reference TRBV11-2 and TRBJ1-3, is EAGVAQSPRYKIIEKRQSVAFWCNPISGHATLYWYQQILGQGPKLLIQFQNNGVVDDSQLPKDRFSAERLKGVDSTLKIQPAKLEDSAVYLCASSFAAGDYSGNTIYFGEGSWLTVV.